A single sample gave rise to the 31 T cell receptor beta chains below, sequenced in a study of blood T cells in healthy people across ages. A second PCR of roughly 7 to 11 cycles used a sample-barcoded 5' primer and a J-beta primer mix. Each CDR3 protein gets one entry after TCRdb re-called the 5' RACE reads with MiXCR. Of about 970,000 distinct CDR3 sequences in the sample, about 53% are singletons; the top ten hold about 21%. Sample: blood. These receptors all stem from a woman aged 55-70 years in good health.

This clonotype was seen only a few times. The chain uses TRBV7-9 and TRBJ2-1; 8 bases fit TRBD2. Germline V lookup: CDR1 SEHNR, CDR2 FQNEAQ (reference sequence). The CDR3 is 15 amino acids. J gave up 6 bases and V 6 bases, and 10 bases lay outside the gene matches. CDR3 amino acids: CASSLAPGGGNEQFF. In DNA, the CDR3 is TGTGCCAGCAGTTTGGCCCCGGGAGGGGGCAATGAGCAGTTCTTC.

V usage is TRBV6-4 and J usage is TRBJ2-1; D possibly corresponds to TRBD2 (5 bases). The germline V gene has CDR1 MRHNA and CDR2 SNTAGT. The CDR3 contains 15 residues. Trimming cost V 6 bases and J 0 bases, with 12 bases left between them. CDR3 nucleotides: TGTGCCAGCAGCCCGACTATCCTCTCCTACAATGAGCAGTTCTTC. This sequence encodes CASSPTILSYNEQFF.

This clonotype was found a few times. The rearrangement uses TRBV20-1 and TRBJ2-7; the D gene is possibly TRBD2 (6 bases). The germline V gene encodes CDR1 DFQATT and CDR2 SNEGSKA (reference sequence). The CDR3 is made up of 15 amino acids. The V and J ends lost 6 bases and 3 bases respectively, with 21 bases between them. The CDR3 sequence: CSAESPGLEIYEQYF. DNA for the CDR3: TGCAGTGCCGAAAGCCCGGGACTCGAGATCTACGAGCAGTACTTC.

The chain recombines TRBV20-1 with TRBJ2-7; 8 positions match TRBD2. Germline loops: CDR1 DFQATT, CDR2 SNEGSKA (reference sequence). This CDR3 spans 13 amino acids. The ends lost 7 bases at V and 10 bases at J; junction bases unmatched: 15. Here the CDR3 DNA reads TGCAGTGTCCGGGACCCCAGCGGGGGTACCCAGTACTTC. This encodes CSVRDPSGGTQYF.

Comment on this clonotype: At one boundary the junction diverges from the germline segment, which might be a read error. The rearrangement uses TRBV28 and TRBJ2-7, with D tentatively TRBD2 (7 bases). Germline V gene data show CDR1 as MDHEN and CDR2 as SYDVKM. This CDR3 contains 15 residues. This CDR3 reads CASSSLGGPSDEQYF. CDR3 coding DNA: TGTGCCAGCAGTTCCTTGGGGGGGCCCTCCGACGAGCAGTACTTC. Full variable domain (missing parts from reference TRBV28 and TRBJ2-7): DVKVTQSSRYLVKRTGEKVFLECVQDMDHENMFWYRQDPGLGLRLIYFSYDVKMKEKGDIPEGYSVSREKKERFSLILESASTNQTSMYLCASSSLGGPSDEQYFGPGTRLTVT.

The chain has TRBV4-1 and TRBJ2-3, with no clear D. Trimming took 0 bases from V and 4 from J, leaving 11 bases between them. Germline V gene sequence: CDR1 MGHRA, CDR2 YSYEKL. This CDR3 is built from 15 residues. The CDR3 DNA reads TGCGCCAGCAGCCAAGATGGGATGCGGCCAGATACGCAGTATTTT. It translates to CASSQDGMRPDTQYF.

This chain connects TRBV21-1 to TRBJ2-3; the table gives TRBD2 as D, unverified against the DNA. TRBV21-1 is labeled a pseudogene. This CDR3 contains 20 residues. The CDR3 region is CASSPRLAGGRSPGTDTQYF. DNA for the CDR3: TGTGCCAGCAGCCCTCGACTAGCGGGAGGGCGGAGCCCAGGCACAGATACGCAGTATTTT.

This chain connects TRBV2 to TRBJ1-6, with 7 bases that match TRBD1. The CDR3 sequence is 14 residues long. V shed 6 bases, J shed 6 bases, and the junction held 5 bases outside the gene matches. The germline V gene has CDR1 SNHLY and CDR2 FYNNEI. The CDR3 bases are TGTGCCAGCAGCTACGACAGGGTTAATTCACCCCTCCACTTT. This sequence encodes CASSYDRVNSPLHF.

To note about this clonotype: This may be a read error, as it is one base from a much larger clone. The chain has TRBV4-1 and TRBJ2-4; D is unresolved. The DNA end is a closer match to TRBJ2-7, so the J assignment may be wrong. CDR1 and CDR2 (germline): MGHRA, YSYEKL. The CDR3 has 12 residues. The CDR3 DNA follows: TGCACCAGCAGCCAGTATTCGTACGAGCAGTACTTC. Translation gives CTSSQYSYEQYF.

This chain connects TRBV18 to TRBJ2-7, with 7 nucleotides matching TRBD1. Germline lookup yields CDR1 KGHSH and CDR2 LQKENI. The CDR3 loop spans 15 amino acids. V gave up 2 bases and J gave up 0 bases; unmatched junction bases: 4. The CDR3 nucleotides read TGTGCCAGCTCACCAGACAGGGCCGACTCCTACGAGCAGTACTTC. Amino acid sequence: CASSPDRADSYEQYF.

This clonotype was detected a few times. The chain uses TRBV10-3 and TRBJ2-1; 8 nucleotides match TRBD2. Trimming took 0 bases from V and 9 from J; bases not matched to a gene: 7. This CDR3 contains 15 residues. From germline, CDR1 is ENHRY and CDR2 SYGVKD. This CDR3 is CAISESDSGTGEQFF. The CDR3 DNA follows: TGTGCCATCAGTGAGTCTGATAGCGGGACTGGTGAGCAGTTCTTC.

The chain carries TRBV6-5 and TRBJ2-7, with D possibly being TRBD2 (6 bases). V gave up 0 bases and J gave up 2 bases, with 11 bases separating them. CDR1 is MNHEY and CDR2 is SVGAGI in the germline V gene. The CDR3 has 15 amino acids. CDR3 coding DNA: TGTGCCAGCAGTTACTCGGCCGGGAGTGCCTACGAGCAGTACTTC. Translated, it gives CASSYSAGSAYEQYF.

This clonotype was detected only a few times. The gene calls are TRBV29-1 and TRBJ2-7; D is perhaps TRBD1 (6 bases). This CDR3 contains 12 residues. Trimming stripped 4 bases from V and 7 bases from J, with 14 bases between. In germline, CDR1 is SQVTM, CDR2 ANQGSEA. In DNA form, the CDR3 reads TGCAGCGTTGGGAACAGGGTTGAAGAGCAGTACTTC. It codes for CSVGNRVEEQYF.

The V call is TRBV5-1, the J call TRBJ2-7; 8 bases agree with TRBD2. The closer fit of TRBJ2-4 to the DNA end suggests the J call may be wrong. Germline CDR1 SGHRS, CDR2 YFSETQ. The CDR3 length is 15 residues. The CDR3: CASSLTGTSENIQYF. CDR3 sequence (DNA): TGCGCCAGCAGCTTAACCGGGACTAGTGAGAACATTCAGTACTTC.

The chain links TRBV25-1 to TRBJ2-7; D may match TRBD1 or TRBD2 (5 bases each). The CDR3 is 18 amino acids. V was pared by 3 bases and J by 6 bases, with 27 bases between. Germline-derived CDR1 and CDR2 are MGHDK and SYGVNS. CDR3 nucleotide sequence: TGTGCCAGCAGTGACTATCCATCAACCGGGACCGATTACGTCGAGCAGTACTTC. This codes for CASSDYPSTGTDYVEQYF.

This rearrangement joins TRBV6-5 to TRBJ2-5; D may be TRBD1 (5 bases). This CDR3 has 13 residues. V was cut by 6 bases and J by 3 bases, with 11 bases left in between. Germline V CDR1 and CDR2: MNHEY, SVGAGI. The CDR3 sequence is CASSQTVEETQYF. The CDR3 coding sequence is TGTGCCAGCAGCCAGACAGTGGAAGAGACCCAGTACTTC.

The chain has TRBV4-1 and TRBJ2-1; tentatively, D is TRBD2 (5 bases). The end of the DNA fits TRBJ2-7 better, so the J call may be wrong. The germline CDR1 and CDR2 sequences are MGHRA and YSYEKL. The CDR3 runs to 15 residues. CDR3 sequence: CASSYGQRYYNEQYF. The CDR3 DNA is TGCGCCAGCAGCTACGGGCAGCGGTACTACAATGAGCAGTACTTC.

The CDR3 DNA reads as TGTGCCAGCAGCGTCAGGCGGGAGAGCAATTGGGGCACAGATACGCAGTATTTT. Translating gives CASSVRRESNWGTDTQYF. V is TRBV9 and J is TRBJ2-3; TRBD2 agrees at 7 bases. J lost 1 base, V lost 2 bases, and 13 bases had no gene match. The CDR3 consists of 18 residues. Germline lookup yields CDR1 SGDLS and CDR2 YYNGEE.

CDR3 amino acids: CASIRQDNYNEQFF. Here the CDR3 DNA reads TGTGCCAGCATTCGACAGGACAACTACAATGAGCAGTTCTTC. The chain uses TRBV6-6 and TRBJ2-1, with TRBD1 as a possible D gene (6 bases). Germline CDR1 and CDR2: MNHNY and SVGAGI (reference sequence). CDR3 length equals 14 residues. V dropped 7 bases and J dropped 3 bases, with 13 bases sitting between them.

The genes are TRBV6-5 and TRBJ2-5, with 14 bases matching TRBD2. Germline V gene lookup returns CDR1 MNHEY and CDR2 SVGAGI. V gave up 8 bases and J gave up 3 bases; unmatched junction bases: 5. This CDR3 comprises 15 residues. CDR3 DNA: TGTGCCAGCGGGCTGGGACTAGCGGGAGAAGAGACCCAGTACTTC. As protein: CASGLGLAGEETQYF.

This clonotype turned up a few times. This chain joins TRBV29-1 and TRBJ2-1, with D tentatively TRBD1 (5 bases). Germline CDR1 SQVTM, CDR2 ANQGSEA. With 4 bases removed from V and 2 bases from J, the gap between germline ends came to 18 bases. This CDR3 has 16 amino acids. The CDR3 sequence: CSVGGWAGHPYNEQFF. CDR3 bases: TGCAGCGTTGGGGGTTGGGCAGGGCACCCCTACAATGAGCAGTTCTTC.

The chain employs TRBV15 and TRBJ2-1, with 11 bases that match TRBD2. The CDR3 is 15 residues long. With V trimmed by 4 bases and J by 7 bases, 6 bases remained unmatched. Germline values: CDR1 LNHNV, CDR2 YYDKDF (reference sequence). The DNA for the CDR3 is TGTGCCACCAGCATTAGCGGGAGGGTCGGGAATGAGCAGTTCTTC. Encoded protein: CATSISGRVGNEQFF.

This CDR3 is CSARAPGTDTQYF. For the CDR3, the DNA is TGCAGTGCTAGAGCTCCGGGAACAGATACGCAGTATTTT. The chain combines TRBV20-1 with TRBJ2-3; the D gene is possibly TRBD2 (5 bases). Germline V gene lookup returns CDR1 DFQATT and CDR2 SNEGSKA (reference sequence). Trimming shortened V by 1 base and J by 3 bases, and 8 bases separated the two germline ends. The CDR3 covers 13 residues.

This chain joins TRBV27 and TRBJ1-1; D is ambiguous. CDR3 length equals 14 residues. V lost 3 bases to trimming and J lost 8 bases, with 16 bases between them. Germline CDR1 MNHEY, CDR2 SMNVEV (reference sequence). In DNA form, the CDR3 reads TGTGCCAGCAGTTTCGGTCGGGGAGGATCAGAAGCTTTCTTT. Its translation: CASSFGRGGSEAFF.

The rearrangement uses TRBV12-3 or TRBV12-4 and TRBJ2-3; D not certain. V shed 2 bases and J shed 6 bases, with 12 bases lying between them. This CDR3 region has 14 residues. The CDR3, as DNA: TGTGCCAGCAGTTTAAAGCGCCCCTGGGATACGCAGTATTTT. Amino acid sequence: CASSLKRPWDTQYF.

This clonotype was seen only a few times. This chain uses TRBV5-1 with TRBJ2-7; 7 nucleotides line up with TRBD1. Germline loops: CDR1 SGHRS, CDR2 YFSETQ. The ends lost 7 bases at V and 2 bases at J; junction bases unmatched: 3. The CDR3 totals 12 residues. CDR3 nucleotide sequence: TGCGCCAGCGGACAGGACCCCTACGAGCAGTACTTC. Translation: CASGQDPYEQYF.

This clonotype was seen a few times. V usage is TRBV30 and J usage is TRBJ1-4; the D is unclear. Germline V gene data show CDR1 as GTSNPN and CDR2 as SVGIG (reference sequence). Deletions cut 0 bases from V and 6 bases from J, with 14 bases between. The CDR3 runs 15 residues. The CDR3 region has the DNA TGTGCCTGGAGTGTACTGGGAGGGTCACATGAAAAACTGTTTTTT. Protein: CAWSVLGGSHEKLFF.

This chain uses TRBV4-1 with TRBJ2-7, with 10 bases fitting TRBD1. The CDR3 contains 17 residues. CDR1 is MGHRA, CDR2 YSYEKL, per germline. The V gene end was trimmed by 4 bases and the J gene end by 2 bases; junction bases not matched to a gene: 11. This chain's CDR3 is CASSPVRDRGFPYEQYF. In DNA form, the CDR3 reads TGCGCCAGCAGCCCAGTAAGGGACAGGGGTTTTCCCTACGAGCAGTACTTC.

This clonotype was counted only a few times. The rearrangement joins TRBV5-1 to TRBJ2-1, with TRBD2 matching 7 bases. The CDR3 is 13 amino acids. Germline-derived CDR1 and CDR2 are SGHRS and YFSETQ. J gave up 5 bases and V 7 bases, and 6 bases lay outside the gene matches. The CDR3 DNA reads TGCGCCAGCGGTTGGGGGGGACACAATGAGCAGTTCTTC. This encodes CASGWGGHNEQFF.

The chain carries TRBV7-6 and TRBJ2-7; D is perhaps TRBD1 (5 bases). This CDR3 contains 18 residues. CDR1 SGHVS and CDR2 FNYEAQ come from the germline V gene. V lost 1 base to trimming and J lost 1 base, with 20 bases between them. Here the CDR3 reads CASSLESAGMVRSYEQYF. The CDR3 DNA is TGTGCCAGCAGCTTAGAATCAGCAGGGATGGTAAGGTCCTACGAGCAGTACTTC.

The chain links TRBV2 to TRBJ2-5; 12 bases map to TRBD2. The last part of the DNA fits TRBJ2-7 better; the J call may be wrong. The CDR3 sequence is 17 residues long. In germline, CDR1 is SNHLY, CDR2 FYNNEI. The CDR3 loop is CASSEGSLAGGFYEQYF. The CDR3 DNA is TGTGCCAGCAGTGAAGGGTCCCTAGCGGGAGGGTTCTACGAGCAGTACTTC.